This T cell receptor beta chain stems from a study of cytomegalovirus exposure and HLA in healthy donors. Study findings and constraints: A later analysis reported that several of the most significant clusters appeared to be linked to common viral pathogens, among them Epstein-Barr virus.

The PCR was carried out with 60 Vbeta primers and 13 Jbeta primers. Clones were sequenced by immunoSEQ multiplex PCR, and TCRdb holds only the in-frame ones, with some missing. The repertoire holds over 100,000 clones, with around 86% as singletons. About this clone itself: The antigen remains undetermined.

The CDR3 has 15 residues. The V gene's germline CDR1 is LNHDA and CDR2 SQIVND (reference sequence). The V end was cut by 9 bases, the J end by 4 bases, with 21 bases between. The receptor was derived from a man aged 25 to 40 in good health and CMV-seronegative. The chain employs TRBV19 and TRBJ1-1; tentative D call: TRBD1 (6 bases). Input material: PBMCs. The CDR3 DNA reads as TGTGCCAGCGACCGGGGCCTTCGAGGGGGCACTGAAGCTTTCTTT. Translated, it gives CASDRGLRGGTEAFF. Variable domain in full (rest from reference TRBV19 and TRBJ1-1): DGGITQSPKYLFRKEGQNVTLSCEQNLNHDAMYWYRQDPGQGLRLIYYSQIVNDFQKGDIAEGYSVSREKKESFPLTVTSAQKNPTAFYLCASDRGLRGGTEAFFGQGTRLTVV.